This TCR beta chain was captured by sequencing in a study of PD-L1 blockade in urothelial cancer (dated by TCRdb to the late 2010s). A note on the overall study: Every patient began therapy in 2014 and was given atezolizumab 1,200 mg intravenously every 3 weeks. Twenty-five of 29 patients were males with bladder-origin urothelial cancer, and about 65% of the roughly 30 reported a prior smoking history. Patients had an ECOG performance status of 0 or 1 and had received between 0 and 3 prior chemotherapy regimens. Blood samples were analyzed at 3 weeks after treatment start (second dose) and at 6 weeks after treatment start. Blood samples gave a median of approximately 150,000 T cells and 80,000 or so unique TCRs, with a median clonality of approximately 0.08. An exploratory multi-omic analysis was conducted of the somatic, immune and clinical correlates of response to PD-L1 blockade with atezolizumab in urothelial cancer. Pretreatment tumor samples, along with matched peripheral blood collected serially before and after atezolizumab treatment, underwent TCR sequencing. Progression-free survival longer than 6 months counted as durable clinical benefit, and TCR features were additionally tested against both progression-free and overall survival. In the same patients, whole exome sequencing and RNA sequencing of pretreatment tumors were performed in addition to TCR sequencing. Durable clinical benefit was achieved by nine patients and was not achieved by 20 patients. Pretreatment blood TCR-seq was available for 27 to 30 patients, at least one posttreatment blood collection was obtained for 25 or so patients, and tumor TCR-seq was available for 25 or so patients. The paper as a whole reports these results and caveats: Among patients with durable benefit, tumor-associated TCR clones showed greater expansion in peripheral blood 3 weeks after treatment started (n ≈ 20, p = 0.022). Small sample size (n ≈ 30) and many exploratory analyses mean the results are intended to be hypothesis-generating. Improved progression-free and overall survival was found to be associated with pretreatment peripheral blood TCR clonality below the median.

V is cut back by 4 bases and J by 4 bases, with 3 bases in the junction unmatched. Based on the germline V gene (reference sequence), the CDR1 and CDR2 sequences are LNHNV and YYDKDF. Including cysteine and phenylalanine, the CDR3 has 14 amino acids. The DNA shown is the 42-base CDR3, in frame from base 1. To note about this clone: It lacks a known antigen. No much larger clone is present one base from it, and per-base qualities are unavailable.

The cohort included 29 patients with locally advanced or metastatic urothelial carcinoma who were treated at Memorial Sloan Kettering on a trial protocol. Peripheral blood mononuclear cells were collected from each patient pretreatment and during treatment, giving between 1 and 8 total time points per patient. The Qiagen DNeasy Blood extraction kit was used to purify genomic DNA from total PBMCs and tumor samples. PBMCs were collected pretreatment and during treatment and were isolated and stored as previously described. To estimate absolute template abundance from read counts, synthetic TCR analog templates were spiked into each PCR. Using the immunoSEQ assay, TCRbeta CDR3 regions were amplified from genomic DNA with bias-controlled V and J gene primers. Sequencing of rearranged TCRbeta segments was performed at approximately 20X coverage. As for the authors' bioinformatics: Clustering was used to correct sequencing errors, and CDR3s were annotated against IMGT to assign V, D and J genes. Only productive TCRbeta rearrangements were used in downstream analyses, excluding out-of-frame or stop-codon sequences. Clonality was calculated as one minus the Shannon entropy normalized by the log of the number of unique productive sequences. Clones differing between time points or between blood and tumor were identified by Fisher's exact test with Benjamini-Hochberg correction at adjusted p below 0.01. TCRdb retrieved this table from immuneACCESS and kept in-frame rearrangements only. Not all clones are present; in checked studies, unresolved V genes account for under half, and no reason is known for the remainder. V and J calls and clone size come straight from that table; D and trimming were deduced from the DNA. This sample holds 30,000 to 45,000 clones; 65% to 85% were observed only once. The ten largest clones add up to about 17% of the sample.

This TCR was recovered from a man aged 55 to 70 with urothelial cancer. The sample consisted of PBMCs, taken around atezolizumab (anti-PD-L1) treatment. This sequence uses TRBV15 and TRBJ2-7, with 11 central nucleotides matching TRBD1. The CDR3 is CATSKDRGRYEQYF. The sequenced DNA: TGTGCCACCAGCAAGGACAGGGGGCGATACGAGCAGTACTTC.